These 12 T cell receptor beta chains came from one sample sequenced in a study of OX40 agonist ivuxolimab in advanced cancers. Assay used: immunoSEQ multiplex PCR; TCRdb lists only in-frame clones, some missing. The repertoire has around 66,000 clones, about 90% of them found once; the top ten carry 0.3% to 0.45%. Sequenced material: CD4+ or CD8+ T cells sorted from blood, taken in a trial of the OX40 agonist ivuxolimab. Receptors originate from an adult with an advanced solid tumor such as melanoma, head and neck, liver or kidney cancer.

This clone was observed once. This chain links TRBV7-2 with TRBJ2-1, with unresolved D. Germline CDR1 SGHTA, CDR2 FQGNSA. The CDR3 covers 15 residues. V was cut by 5 bases and J by 6 bases, with 17 bases left in between. CDR3 residues: CASSLRSAIGNEQFF. The CDR3 DNA reads TGTGCCAGCAGCCTTAGATCGGCTATAGGCAATGAGCAGTTCTTC.

The count of this clone is one. V gene TRBV11-3 combines with J gene TRBJ2-2; no clear D gene. V lost 1 base to trimming and J lost 3 bases, with 9 bases between them. CDR1 and CDR2 from the germline V gene are SGHNT and YENEEA. The CDR3 spans 15 residues. The CDR3 region has the DNA TGTGCCAGCAGCTTAGGACTCCGGGACACCGGGGAGCTGTTTTTT. Translating it yields CASSLGLRDTGELFF. Full variable domain (rest looked up from reference TRBV11-3 and TRBJ2-2): EAGVVQSPRYKIIEKKQPVAFWCNPISGHNTLYWYLQNLGQGPELLIRYENEEAVDDSQLPKDRFSAERLKGVDSTLKIQPAELGDSAVYLCASSLGLRDTGELFFGEGSRLTVL.

The rearrangement joins TRBV7-9 to TRBJ2-5, with 13 bases lining up with TRBD2. The CDR3 length is 16 residues. Germline values: CDR1 SEHNR, CDR2 FQNEAQ (reference sequence). Losses at the gene ends were 5 bases for V and 3 bases for J; bases not matched to a gene: 6. CDR3: CASSPQTSGGKETQYF. As DNA, the CDR3 is TGTGCCAGCAGCCCTCAGACTAGCGGGGGGAAAGAGACCCAGTACTTC.

The chain uses TRBV5-8 and TRBJ1-5, with 7 positions matching TRBD1. This CDR3 has 15 amino acids. The germline gives CDR1 SGHTS, CDR2 YDEGEE. Trimming cost V 5 bases and J 1 base; bases outside gene matches: 6. CDR3 DNA sequence: TGTGCCAGCAGTTACACAGGGGTGAGCAATCAGCCCCAGCATTTT. Translated: CASSYTGVSNQPQHF.

The CDR3 region is CASSLARAGTDTQYF. The CDR3 nucleotides are TGTGCCAGCAGCTTAGCTAGGGCGGGGACAGATACGCAGTATTTT. The rearrangement uses TRBV7-9 and TRBJ2-3; TRBD2 is a possible D gene (6 bases). This CDR3 is 15 amino acids long. The V gene's germline CDR1 is SEHNR and CDR2 FQNEAQ (reference sequence). Between the trimmed V and J ends, which lost 0 bases and 3 bases, there was a span of 10 bases.

In this sample, this clone is medium-sized (0.01 to 0.1%). J is TRBJ1-2 and V is TRBV12-5; perhaps TRBD1 as D (5 bases). The CDR3 spans 14 residues. Trimming removed 7 bases at V and 4 bases at J, with 16 bases between. Looked up from germline, CDR1 is LGHNT and CDR2 is FRNRAP. The CDR3 sequence: CASAPSGGLYGYTF. DNA for the CDR3: TGTGCTAGTGCTCCGTCTGGGGGACTCTATGGCTACACCTTC.

This clone was counted once. V and J are TRBV18 and TRBJ1-1; maybe TRBD1 (5 bases). This CDR3 spans 14 amino acids. Germline V gene data show CDR1 as KGHSH and CDR2 as LQKENI. V was cut by 3 bases and J by 3 bases, with 11 bases left in between. The CDR3 DNA sequence: TGTGCCAGCTCACCCCACAGGTGGGACACTGAAGCTTTCTTT. Translation: CASSPHRWDTEAFF.

V usage is TRBV7-2 and J usage is TRBJ2-5; 13 bases align to TRBD2. Per germline, CDR1 SGHTA and CDR2 FQGNSA. V gave up 5 bases and J gave up 5 bases; unmatched junction bases: 5. The CDR3 extends over 15 amino acids. This CDR3 is CASSPQLAGGETQYF. Here the CDR3 DNA reads TGTGCCAGCAGCCCTCAACTAGCGGGGGGGGAGACCCAGTACTTC.

This clone was detected only a few times. The V call is TRBV30, the J call TRBJ1-5; D gene uncertain. Germline CDR1 GTSNPN, CDR2 SVGIG (reference sequence). This CDR3 spans 13 amino acids. Trimming took off 1 base at V and 6 bases at J, with 10 bases between the two ends. This CDR3 reads CAWSERGFQPQHF. CDR3 DNA: TGTGCCTGGAGTGAACGGGGATTTCAGCCCCAGCATTTT.

This chain uses TRBV10-1 with TRBJ1-5, with D perhaps TRBD1 (5 bases). V lost 6 bases to trimming and J lost 5 bases, with 14 bases between them. Germline CDR1 is WNHNN and CDR2 is SYGVQD (reference sequence). The CDR3 runs 14 residues. CDR3 sequence: CASSKGTGDQPQHF. Here the CDR3 DNA reads TGCGCCAGCAGCAAGGGGACGGGAGATCAGCCCCAGCATTTT.

This clone was counted a single time. The CDR3 region is CASSLAGTGTNYGYTF. The CDR3 DNA sequence: TGCGCCAGCAGCTTGGCCGGGACAGGTACTAACTATGGCTACACCTTC. The rearrangement uses TRBV5-1 and TRBJ1-2, with TRBD1 matching 8 bases. The junction had 4 bases not matched to a gene; V was cut back by 0 bases and J by 0 bases. Germline CDR1 reads SGHRS; CDR2 reads YFSETQ. The CDR3 runs to 16 residues.

The gene calls are TRBV7-2 and TRBJ1-1, with D perhaps matching TRBD1 (6 bases). Trimming pared 3 bases from V and 4 bases from J, leaving 12 bases between. Germline values: CDR1 SGHTA, CDR2 FQGNSA. The CDR3 loop spans 14 amino acids. The CDR3 loop is CASSFGGSVTEAFF. In DNA, the CDR3 is TGTGCCAGCAGCTTCGGGGGCTCGGTCACTGAAGCTTTCTTT.